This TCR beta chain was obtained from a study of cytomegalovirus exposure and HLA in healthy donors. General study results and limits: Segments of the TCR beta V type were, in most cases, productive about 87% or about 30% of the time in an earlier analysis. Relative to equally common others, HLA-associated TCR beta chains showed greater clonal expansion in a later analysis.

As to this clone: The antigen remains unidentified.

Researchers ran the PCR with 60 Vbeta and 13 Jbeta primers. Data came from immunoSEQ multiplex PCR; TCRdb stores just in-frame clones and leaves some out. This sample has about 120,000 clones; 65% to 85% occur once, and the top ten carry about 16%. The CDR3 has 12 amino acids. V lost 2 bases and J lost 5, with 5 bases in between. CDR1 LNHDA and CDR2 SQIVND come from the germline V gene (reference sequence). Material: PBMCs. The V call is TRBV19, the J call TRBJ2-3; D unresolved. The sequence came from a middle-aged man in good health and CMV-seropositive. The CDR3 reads CASSIYKDTQYF. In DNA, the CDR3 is TGTGCCAGTAGTATATACAAAGATACGCAGTATTTT.